The 28 T cell receptor beta chains below were found in one sample sequenced in a study of blood T cell repertoires in COVID-19. Sequencing was performed with immunoSEQ multiplex PCR; in TCRdb, only in-frame clones are kept and a portion is missing. The table has roughly 190,000 clones, more than 75% seen once; the top ten hold 4% to 5%. Material: peripheral blood. The receptors originated from a human donor in a cohort sampled during active COVID-19.

The chain couples TRBV28 to TRBJ2-1; 8 bases map to TRBD1. CDR1 is MDHEN, CDR2 SYDVKM, per germline. The CDR3 runs to 13 residues. The V and J ends lost 7 bases and 7 bases, in that order; junction bases with no gene match: 6. CDR3 sequence reads: CASTLGQENEQFF. The CDR3 nucleotides read TGTGCCAGCACCTTGGGACAGGAAAATGAGCAGTTCTTC.

V usage is TRBV10-3 and J usage is TRBJ1-2; the match to TRBD1 covers 8 bases. Germline V gene lookup returns CDR1 ENHRY and CDR2 SYGVKD. The CDR3 loop spans 15 amino acids. The V and J ends lost 7 bases and 2 bases, in that order; junction bases with no gene match: 9. The DNA of the CDR3 is TGTGCCATCACTATTTCCGCAGGGGGCAACTATGGCTACACCTTC. Amino acid sequence: CAITISAGGNYGYTF.

V and J are TRBV29-1 and TRBJ2-7; 8 nucleotides match TRBD2. The trim removed 0 bases at V and 3 bases at J, leaving 4 bases unmatched. The CDR3 runs 14 residues. From germline, CDR1 is SQVTM and CDR2 ANQGSEA. The CDR3 reads CSVEEDGRDYEQYF. CDR3 sequence (DNA): TGCAGCGTTGAAGAAGACGGGAGGGACTACGAGCAGTACTTC.

The rearrangement links TRBV5-8 to TRBJ1-2; D gene uncertain. Trimming stripped 2 bases from V and 7 bases from J, with 15 bases between. The CDR3 runs to 14 residues. CDR1 and CDR2 from the germline V gene are SGHTS and YDEGEE. CDR3 DNA sequence: TGTGCCAGCAGCTTACGCCAGCGCGGTGGTGGCTACACCTTC. It yields the protein CASSLRQRGGGYTF.

This chain connects TRBV2 to TRBJ2-7; 10 bases are shared with TRBD2. Germline values: CDR1 SNHLY, CDR2 FYNNEI. The CDR3 runs 17 residues. Germline trimming cut 6 bases from V and 0 bases from J; bases unmatched to any gene: 11. CDR3 sequence: CASSAGGLAMSSYEQYF. In DNA form, the CDR3 reads TGTGCCAGCAGCGCAGGGGGACTAGCGATGAGCTCCTACGAGCAGTACTTC.

The J gene is TRBJ2-4, the V gene TRBV18; TRBD2 matches at 10 bases. CDR1 KGHSH and CDR2 LQKENI come from the germline V gene. V lost 0 bases to trimming and J lost 7 bases; unmatched junction nucleotides: 12. This CDR3 is 18 amino acids long. In nucleotides, the CDR3 is TGTGCCAGCTCACCACCCGAGCGGGAGGGCCGGGAGACCAACATTCAGTACTTC. Translated, it gives CASSPPEREGRETNIQYF.

This chain joins TRBV5-1 and TRBJ2-2; tentatively, D is TRBD1 (5 bases). Between the trimmed V and J ends, which lost 0 bases and 3 bases, there was a span of 12 bases. The CDR3 has 16 residues. Germline-derived CDR1 and CDR2 are SGHRS and YFSETQ. The CDR3 spells CASSLGQGSYTGELFF. The DNA of the CDR3 is TGCGCCAGCAGCTTGGGTCAGGGATCTTACACCGGGGAGCTGTTTTTT.

The genes are TRBV19 and TRBJ1-3, with 9 positions matching TRBD1. The CDR3 is made up of 16 amino acids. The trim removed 5 bases at V and 4 bases at J, leaving 9 bases unmatched. Germline V gene data show CDR1 as LNHDA and CDR2 as SQIVND (reference sequence). The CDR3 reads CASSAGTGGKGNTIYF. CDR3 nucleotides: TGTGCCAGTAGTGCCGGAACAGGGGGCAAGGGAAACACCATATATTTT.

As DNA, the CDR3 is TGTGCCAGCAGTGAAGCCCGGGGAGCAGATACGCAGTATTTT. Protein sequence: CASSEARGADTQYF. V is TRBV6-1 and J is TRBJ2-3; weak D call: TRBD2 (5 bases). This CDR3 contains 14 residues. V was cut by 0 bases and J by 4 bases, with 8 bases left in between. Looked up from germline, CDR1 is MNHNS and CDR2 is SASEGT.

J is TRBJ2-7 and V is TRBV18; a possible D gene is TRBD2 (6 bases). The CDR3 length is 14 residues. V lost 4 bases and J 2 bases, leaving 12 bases between the germline ends. Germline assignment: CDR1 KGHSH and CDR2 LQKENI. CDR3 residues: CASSRPSGPYEQYF. The CDR3 DNA follows: TGTGCCAGCTCACGTCCAAGCGGGCCCTACGAGCAGTACTTC.

The count of this clone is one. V and J are TRBV10-1 and TRBJ1-2; TRBD1 might be the D (5 bases). The CDR3 contains 16 residues. V was cut by 8 bases and J by 4 bases, with 23 bases left in between. The germline gives CDR1 WNHNN, CDR2 SYGVQD (reference sequence). CDR3 loop: CASDGWAGRSGYGYTF. The CDR3 nucleotides read TGCGCCAGCGATGGGTGGGCAGGGAGGTCTGGCTATGGCTACACCTTC.

CDR3 loop: CASSTGLAGDEQFF. CDR3 DNA sequence: TGTGCCAGCAGCACCGGACTAGCGGGAGATGAGCAGTTCTTC. The V gene is TRBV9, the J gene TRBJ2-1, with 13 bases matching TRBD2. The germline V gene encodes CDR1 SGDLS and CDR2 YYNGEE. Germline trimming cut 4 bases from V and 8 bases from J; bases unmatched to any gene: 3. This CDR3 is 14 amino acids long.

This rearrangement joins TRBV6-5 to TRBJ1-3; the match to TRBD1 covers 8 bases. Germline V gene sequence: CDR1 MNHEY, CDR2 SVGAGI. The CDR3 is 13 amino acids. With 7 bases clipped from V and 2 bases from J, the junction kept 1 base outside the gene matches. CDR3 region: CASKDRAGNTIYF. The CDR3 region has the DNA TGTGCCAGCAAGGACAGGGCTGGAAACACCATATATTTT.

In nucleotides, the CDR3 is TGTGCCATCAGTGCCCTCGCCGGGGAGCTGTTTTTT. Amino acids: CAISALAGELFF. The chain couples TRBV10-3 to TRBJ2-2; no clear D gene. The CDR3 spans 12 residues. Germline V gives CDR1 ENHRY, CDR2 SYGVKD. The V gene lost 4 bases and the J gene lost 6 bases, with 6 bases spanning the gap.

The V call is TRBV7-6, the J call TRBJ1-2; TRBD1 aligns across 8 bases. V lost 1 base and J lost 8; bases outside the gene matches: 9. The CDR3 is 15 residues long. Germline V gene data show CDR1 as SGHVS and CDR2 as FNYEAQ. The CDR3 nucleotides read TGTGCCAGCAGCTTAGTGGCCAGGGGGCAAGGCGGCTACACCTTC. Protein: CASSLVARGQGGYTF. Complete variable domain (other parts from reference TRBV7-6 and TRBJ1-2): GAGVSQSPRYKVTKRGQDVALRCDPISGHVSLYWYRQALGQGPEFLTYFNYEAQQDKSGLPNDRFSAERPEGSISTLTIQRTEQRDSAMYRCASSLVARGQGGYTFGSGTRLTVV.

This sequence joins TRBV7-9 and TRBJ1-4; 9 nucleotides line up with TRBD1. The CDR3 has 15 amino acids. V shed 3 bases, J shed 8 bases, and the junction held 7 bases outside the gene matches. CDR1 and CDR2 (germline): SEHNR, FQNEAQ (reference sequence). The CDR3 is CASSFGDRAREKLFF. Written as DNA, the CDR3 is TGTGCCAGCAGCTTCGGGGACAGGGCGAGGGAAAAACTGTTTTTT.

The V and J genes are TRBV7-2 and TRBJ1-5, with D uncertain. The CDR3 has 15 residues. CDR1 is SGHTA, CDR2 FQGNSA, per germline. Trimming stripped 1 base from V and 3 bases from J, with 10 bases between. Here the CDR3 reads CASSLVEGVNQPQHF. CDR3 bases: TGTGCCAGCAGCTTAGTGGAGGGTGTCAATCAGCCCCAGCATTTT.

This rearrangement joins TRBV13 to TRBJ2-3, with 10 bases identical to TRBD1. Germline CDR1 reads PRHDT; CDR2 reads FYEKMQ (reference sequence). Losses at the gene ends were 5 bases for V and 5 bases for J; bases not matched to a gene: 10. The CDR3 sequence is 16 residues long. CDR3 loop: CASSRIGTGEGDTQYF. DNA of the CDR3: TGTGCCAGCAGCCGGATTGGGACAGGGGAGGGAGATACGCAGTATTTT.

V usage is TRBV2 and J usage is TRBJ2-2; a possible D gene is TRBD1 (5 bases). The CDR3 has 14 residues. The V gene's germline CDR1 is SNHLY and CDR2 FYNNEI. V was shortened by 6 bases and J by 7 bases, with 15 bases between the two germline ends. The CDR3 region has the DNA TGTGCCAGCAGCCCTCGCAGGGCGATCGGGGAGCTGTTTTTT. It translates to CASSPRRAIGELFF.

This chain connects TRBV7-2 to TRBJ2-5; 9 bases fit TRBD1. Unmatched junction bases numbered 7, after V lost 0 bases and J lost 5 bases. CDR3 length equals 16 residues. The germline V gene has CDR1 SGHTA and CDR2 FQGNSA. CDR3 bases: TGTGCCAGCAGCTTAGCGGGACAGGGACGATTCGAGACCCAGTACTTC. Its protein product is CASSLAGQGRFETQYF.

V usage is TRBV7-2 and J usage is TRBJ1-3; no reliable D call. CDR3 size: 15 residues. V was pared by 0 bases and J by 0 bases, with 6 bases between. Germline V gene data show CDR1 as SGHTA and CDR2 as FQGNSA. The DNA of the CDR3 is TGTGCCAGCAGCTTAGCTGGCAGCTCTGGAAACACCATATATTTT. It specifies CASSLAGSSGNTIYF.

The chain uses TRBV27 and TRBJ1-1, with a tentative D call TRBD1 (5 bases). The ends were cut back, 0 bases at V and 11 bases at J, with 25 bases in the middle. CDR3 length: 17 amino acids. Germline lookup yields CDR1 MNHEY and CDR2 SMNVEV (reference sequence). This CDR3 is CASSLSYGGSLSREAFF. CDR3 DNA sequence: TGTGCCAGCAGTTTATCGTACGGGGGGTCCCTCTCCAGGGAGGCTTTCTTT.

The sample holds a few counts of this clone. V and J are TRBV7-8 and TRBJ1-1, with 7 bases aligning to TRBD1. Germline CDR1 is SGHVS and CDR2 is FQNEAQ. The J segment lost 6 bases and the V segment lost 5 bases, leaving 6 bases of the junction unmatched. This CDR3 has 13 residues. The CDR3 region is CASSLTGPAEAFF. The CDR3 bases are TGTGCCAGCAGCCTGACAGGGCCTGCTGAAGCTTTCTTT.

The chain combines TRBV11-2 with TRBJ2-1; weak D call: TRBD1 (5 bases). Deletions cut 2 bases from V and 2 bases from J, with 10 bases between. Per the germline V gene, CDR1 is SGHAT and CDR2 is FQNNGV. The CDR3 spans 15 residues. The CDR3 bases are TGTGCCAGCAGCTTAACCAGGGTTGCCTACAATGAGCAGTTCTTC. Protein product: CASSLTRVAYNEQFF.

This clone was seen more than once but under ten times. The chain combines TRBV2 with TRBJ1-6, with D perhaps TRBD1 (5 bases). Trimming left V 11 bases short and J 10 bases short, with 15 bases between. This CDR3 spans 12 amino acids. The germline CDR1 and CDR2 sequences are SNHLY and FYNNEI. The CDR3 region is CAWVGWGSPLHF. Written as DNA, the CDR3 is TGTGCCTGGGTGGGGTGGGGCTCACCCCTCCACTTT.

The CDR3, as DNA: TGTGCCAGCAGCCCCACCCCAGGGCACACGTCCTACGAGCAGTACTTC. This gives the protein CASSPTPGHTSYEQYF. The V call is TRBV7-9, the J call TRBJ2-7, with a tentative D call TRBD1 (5 bases). The germline V gene has CDR1 SEHNR and CDR2 FQNEAQ (reference sequence). Deletions cut 5 bases from V and 1 base from J, with 18 bases between. The CDR3 runs to 16 residues.

As regards this clone: One end of the junction varies from germline; a read error may be responsible. V usage is TRBV7-7 and J usage is TRBJ2-5; TRBD2 agrees at 8 bases. Germline V gene sequence: CDR1 SSHAT, CDR2 FNYEAQ (reference sequence). The CDR3 length is 15 residues. The CDR3 sequence is CASSLGGGLGETQYF. Written as DNA, the CDR3 is TGTGCTAGCAGCTTAGGAGGGGGACTAGGGGAGACCCAGTACTTC.

The chain links TRBV10-3 to TRBJ2-7, with 8 nucleotides matching TRBD1. V lost 4 bases and J lost 3; bases outside the gene matches: 5. This CDR3 comprises 14 residues. Germline V lookup: CDR1 ENHRY, CDR2 SYGVKD. DNA for the CDR3: TGTGCCATCAGTGCCGGGACAGGTTACTACGAGCAGTACTTC. Amino acid sequence: CAISAGTGYYEQYF.